These 18 T cell receptor beta chains came from one sample sequenced in a study of cytomegalovirus exposure and HLA in healthy donors. In the PCR, 60 Vbeta and 13 Jbeta primers were used. The data were produced by immunoSEQ multiplex PCR, yet TCRdb's version contains in-frame clones alone and is incomplete. The sample shows 180,000 or so clones, 55% to 65% of them seen only once. Sequenced input: PBMCs. The receptors stem from a man in his forties in good health and CMV-seronegative.

V and J are TRBV6-1 and TRBJ2-1, with 7 bases identical to TRBD1. The CDR3 totals 14 residues. V trimming: 6 bases; J trimming: 8 bases; junction bases outside the gene matches: 10. Germline V gives CDR1 MNHNS, CDR2 SASEGT. In DNA, the CDR3 is TGTGCCAGCAGCGTTGGACAGGTCTTGGATGAGCAGTTCTTC. Its translation is CASSVGQVLDEQFF.

In this sample, this clone turned up once. The chain combines TRBV25-1 with TRBJ1-6, with D possibly matching TRBD1 (6 bases). CDR3 length equals 15 residues. Germline-derived CDR1 and CDR2 are MGHDK and SYGVNS. V was cut by 1 base and J by 10 bases, with 14 bases left in between. The CDR3 spells CASSESWTAGSPLHF. CDR3 in DNA: TGTGCCAGCAGTGAATCCTGGACAGCGGGGTCACCCCTCCACTTT. Filled out from reference TRBV25-1 and TRBJ1-6, the complete variable domain reads EADIYQTPRYLVIGTGKKITLECSQTMGHDKMYWYQQDPGMELHLIHYSYGVNSTEKGDLSSESTVSRIRTEHFPLTLESARPSHTSQYLCASSESWTAGSPLHFGNGTRLTVT.

The chain uses TRBV30 and TRBJ1-1; perhaps TRBD1 as D (5 bases). This CDR3 contains 14 residues. Germline-derived CDR1 and CDR2 are GTSNPN and SVGIG (reference sequence). Deletions cut 2 bases from V and 4 bases from J, with 14 bases between. The CDR3 here is CAWSHGGTATEAFF. CDR3 sequence (DNA): TGTGCCTGGAGTCACGGGGGGACGGCCACTGAAGCTTTCTTT.

The chain uses TRBV2 and TRBJ2-3, with TRBD2 identical over 10 bases. This CDR3 is built from 13 residues. In germline, CDR1 is SNHLY, CDR2 FYNNEI. The CDR3 bases are TGTAGCGGGGGGGGACCTCTCACAGATACGCAGTATTTT. Its translation is CSGGGPLTDTQYF.

This sequence joins TRBV18 and TRBJ2-5; D is perhaps TRBD2 (7 bases). The end of the DNA fits TRBJ2-7 better, so the J call may be wrong. The CDR3 is made up of 15 amino acids. Germline-derived CDR1 and CDR2 are KGHSH and LQKENI. The CDR3 DNA reads TGTGCCAGCTCACCCTCGGCGGGGGCCGAGTACGAGCAGTACTTC. This sequence encodes CASSPSAGAEYEQYF.

This rearrangement joins TRBV15 to TRBJ2-1; 15 bases map to TRBD2. V was pared by 6 bases and J by 9 bases, with 9 bases of the junction left unmatched. The CDR3 runs to 16 residues. The germline gives CDR1 LNHNV, CDR2 YYDKDF (reference sequence). CDR3 in amino acids: CATSFPSGLAGGEQFF. In nucleotides, the CDR3 is TGTGCCACCAGTTTCCCTTCGGGACTAGCGGGGGGTGAGCAGTTCTTC.

The rearrangement joins TRBV6-6 to TRBJ2-1, with TRBD2 as a possible D gene (6 bases). Trimming cost V 6 bases and J 1 base, with 10 bases left between them. Germline assignment: CDR1 MNHNY and CDR2 SVGAGI (reference sequence). This CDR3 is built from 14 residues. CDR3 nucleotide sequence: TGTGCCAGCAGCCCAGGAGGGTCCTACAATGAGCAGTTCTTC. Its translation is CASSPGGSYNEQFF.

The chain employs TRBV9 and TRBJ2-5; 11 bases align to TRBD2. After removal of 0 bases from V and 1 base from J, the junction contained 5 bases not matched to a gene. Germline lookup yields CDR1 SGDLS and CDR2 YYNGEE. This CDR3 has 17 residues. This CDR3 reads CASSVASGGTPQETQYF. CDR3 nucleotides: TGTGCCAGCAGCGTAGCTAGCGGGGGGACCCCCCAAGAGACCCAGTACTTC.

This clone was detected a few times. The J gene is TRBJ2-3, the V gene TRBV19, with TRBD2 matching 9 bases. Germline-derived CDR1 and CDR2 are LNHDA and SQIVND (reference sequence). The V gene end was trimmed by 10 bases and the J gene end by 3 bases; junction bases not matched to a gene: 8. The CDR3 consists of 14 residues. The CDR3 loop reads CATTRLAGTDTQYF. The DNA for the CDR3 is TGTGCCACCACTAGGCTAGCGGGGACAGATACGCAGTATTTT.

The sample holds a few counts of this clone. The chain has TRBV5-6 and TRBJ2-5; a weak D match, TRBD2 (6 bases). The CDR3 totals 14 residues. Germline assignment: CDR1 SGHDT and CDR2 YYEEEE. Trimming took 1 base from V and 8 from J, leaving 15 bases between them. CDR3 loop: CASSLLGTDHTQYF. CDR3 coding DNA: TGTGCCAGCAGCTTGCTGGGGACTGACCATACCCAGTACTTC.

In regard to this clone: The sample contains more than one DNA sequence encoding this CDR3. The V and J genes are TRBV5-1 and TRBJ1-3; D gene ambiguous. The germline V gene has CDR1 SGHRS and CDR2 YFSETQ. This CDR3 comprises 14 residues. Trimming removed 0 bases from V and 4 bases from J, with 8 bases in between. In nucleotides, the CDR3 is TGCGCCAGCAGCTTGGAAGGGAGCGGAAACACCATATATTTT. Protein product: CASSLEGSGNTIYF.

The J gene is TRBJ1-5, the V gene TRBV5-5; 7 bases are a match to TRBD1. Germline assignment: CDR1 SGHKS and CDR2 YYEKEE (reference sequence). The CDR3 consists of 15 residues. With 0 bases clipped from V and 4 bases from J, the junction kept 4 bases outside the gene matches. The CDR3 region has the DNA TGTGCCAGCAGCTTGGAGGGACAGATAAATCAGCCCCAGCATTTT. Protein: CASSLEGQINQPQHF.

This clone appeared a few times. The chain joins TRBV30 to TRBJ1-5; D possibly corresponds to TRBD1 (6 bases). The CDR3 has 16 residues. With 3 bases removed from V and 3 bases from J, the gap between germline ends came to 18 bases. Germline V lookup: CDR1 GTSNPN, CDR2 SVGIG (reference sequence). In DNA form, the CDR3 reads TGTGCCTGGAGCACCCGACAGGTTGGGATCAATCAGCCCCAGCATTTT. It specifies CAWSTRQVGINQPQHF.

The rearrangement links TRBV6-5 to TRBJ2-3, with 10 bases aligning to TRBD1. V lost 5 bases to trimming and J lost 6 bases; unmatched junction nucleotides: 8. The CDR3 consists of 15 residues. Germline V gene sequence: CDR1 MNHEY, CDR2 SVGAGI. The CDR3 reads CASSGAGTGEDTQYF. The CDR3 bases are TGTGCCAGCAGTGGGGCCGGGACAGGGGAGGATACGCAGTATTTT.

The V call is TRBV6-5, the J call TRBJ1-1; D gene ambiguous. Germline V gene lookup returns CDR1 MNHEY and CDR2 SVGAGI. V dropped 0 bases and J dropped 3 bases, with 5 bases sitting between them. This CDR3 comprises 13 residues. CDR3 sequence reads: CASSYSADTEAFF. The DNA for the CDR3 is TGTGCCAGCAGTTACTCGGCGGACACTGAAGCTTTCTTT.

The rearrangement uses TRBV6-1 and TRBJ1-2; 10 nucleotides align to TRBD1. This CDR3 spans 13 amino acids. Germline V CDR1 and CDR2: MNHNS, SASEGT. J gave up 5 bases and V 6 bases, and 3 bases lay outside the gene matches. The CDR3 sequence is CASRGQGTYGYTF. CDR3 DNA sequence: TGTGCCAGCAGGGGACAGGGGACGTATGGCTACACCTTC.

The chain is built from TRBV4-1 and TRBJ2-4; D might be TRBD2 (6 bases). The CDR3 length is 13 residues. Looked up from germline, CDR1 is MGHRA and CDR2 is YSYEKL. The V and J ends lost 8 bases and 8 bases respectively, with 16 bases between them. CDR3 in DNA: TGCGCCAGCCAGGGTCGCACGGGGGACATTCAGTACTTC. It yields the protein CASQGRTGDIQYF.

V gene TRBV6-5 combines with J gene TRBJ2-7; D perhaps matches TRBD2 (5 bases). This CDR3 is 12 amino acids long. The germline V gene has CDR1 MNHEY and CDR2 SVGAGI. V lost 2 bases to trimming and J lost 3 bases, with 5 bases between them. DNA of the CDR3: TGTGCCAGCAGTTACGAGGGCTACGAGCAGTACTTC. It is translated as CASSYEGYEQYF.